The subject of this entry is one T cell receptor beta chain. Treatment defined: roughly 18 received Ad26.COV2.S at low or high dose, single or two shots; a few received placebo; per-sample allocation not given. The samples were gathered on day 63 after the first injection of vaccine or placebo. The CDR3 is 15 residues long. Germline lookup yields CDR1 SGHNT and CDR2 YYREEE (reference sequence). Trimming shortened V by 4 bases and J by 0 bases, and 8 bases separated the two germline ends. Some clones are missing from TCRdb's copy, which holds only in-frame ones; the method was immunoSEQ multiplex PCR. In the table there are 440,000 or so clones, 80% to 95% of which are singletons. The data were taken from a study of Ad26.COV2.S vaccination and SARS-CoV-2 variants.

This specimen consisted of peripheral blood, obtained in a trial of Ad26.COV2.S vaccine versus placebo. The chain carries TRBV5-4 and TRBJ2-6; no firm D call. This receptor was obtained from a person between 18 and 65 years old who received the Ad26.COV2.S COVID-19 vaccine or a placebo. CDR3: CASSLGISGANVLTF. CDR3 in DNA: TGTGCCAGCAGCCTGGGCATCTCTGGGGCCAACGTCCTGACTTTC.